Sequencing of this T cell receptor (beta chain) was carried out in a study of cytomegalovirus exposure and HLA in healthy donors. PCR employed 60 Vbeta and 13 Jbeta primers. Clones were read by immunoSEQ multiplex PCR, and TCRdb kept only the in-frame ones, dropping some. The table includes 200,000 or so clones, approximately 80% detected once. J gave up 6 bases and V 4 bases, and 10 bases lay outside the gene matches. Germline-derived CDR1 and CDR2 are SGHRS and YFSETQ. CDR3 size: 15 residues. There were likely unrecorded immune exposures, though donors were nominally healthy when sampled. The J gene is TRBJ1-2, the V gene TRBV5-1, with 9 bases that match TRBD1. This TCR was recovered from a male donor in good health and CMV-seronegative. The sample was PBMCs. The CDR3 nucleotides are TGCGCCAGCAGCCAGCTAAGGACAGGGGCGAATGGCTACACCTTC. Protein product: CASSQLRTGANGYTF.